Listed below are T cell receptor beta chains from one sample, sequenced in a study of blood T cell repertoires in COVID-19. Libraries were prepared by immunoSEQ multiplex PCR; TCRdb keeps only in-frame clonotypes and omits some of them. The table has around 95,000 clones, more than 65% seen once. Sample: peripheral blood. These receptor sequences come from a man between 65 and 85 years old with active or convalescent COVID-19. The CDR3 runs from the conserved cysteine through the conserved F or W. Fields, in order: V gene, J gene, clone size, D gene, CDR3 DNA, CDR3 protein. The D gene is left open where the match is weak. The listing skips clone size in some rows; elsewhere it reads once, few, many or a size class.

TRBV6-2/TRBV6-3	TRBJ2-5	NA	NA	TGTGCCAGCAGTAGAGAGATCCAAGAGACCCAGTACTTC	CASSREIQETQYF
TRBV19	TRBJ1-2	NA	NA	TGTGCCAGTAGTATAGTACAGGGTACTAACTATGGCTACACCTTC	CASSIVQGTNYGYTF
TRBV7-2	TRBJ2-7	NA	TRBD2	TGTGCCAGCAGCTTAAATAGCGGGAGTTTGTACGAGCAGTACTTC	CASSLNSGSLYEQYF
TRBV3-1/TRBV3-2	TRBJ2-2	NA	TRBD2	TGTGCCAGCAGCCAAATGGCGGGAGTATCCGGGGAGCTGTTTTTT	CASSQMAGVSGELFF
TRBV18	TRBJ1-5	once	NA	TGTGCCAGCTCCCCACAAGGGGCCCCTAACGAACCCCAGCATTTT	CASSPQGAPNEPQHF
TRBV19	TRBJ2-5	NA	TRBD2	TGTGCCAGTAGTATAGTTGCGGGGGGAGAAGAGACCCAGTACTTC	CASSIVAGGEETQYF
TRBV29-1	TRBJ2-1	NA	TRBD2	TGCAGCGTCCTGACTAGCGGGAGCCCTTTGAATGAGCAGTTCTTC	CSVLTSGSPLNEQFF
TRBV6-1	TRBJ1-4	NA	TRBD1	TGTGCCAGCAGTGAGGACAGGGGGCCGGGTGAAAAACTGTTTTTT	CASSEDRGPGEKLFF
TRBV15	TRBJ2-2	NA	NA	TGTGCCACCAGCAGAGACAGCGGGGAGCTGTTTTTT	CATSRDSGELFF
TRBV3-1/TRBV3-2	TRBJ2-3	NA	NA	TGTGCCAGCAGCCCACGTCAGGGTTCAGATACGCAGTATTTT	CASSPRQGSDTQYF
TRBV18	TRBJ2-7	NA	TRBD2	TGTGCCAGCTCAGCAGGACTAGCGAGTGGCTACGAGCAGTACTTC	CASSAGLASGYEQYF
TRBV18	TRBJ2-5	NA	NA	TGTGCCAGCTCACCAATCCCGGAGACCCAGTACTTC	CASSPIPETQYF
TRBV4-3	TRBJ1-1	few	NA	TGCGCCAGCAGCCAGATGGGGGGAGTAGGCGGGAACACTGAAGCTTTCTTT	CASSQMGGVGGNTEAFF
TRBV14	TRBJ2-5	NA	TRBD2	TGTGCCAGCAGCCAAGGGGGGACTAGCGGAGGCCTAGAGACCCAGTACTTC	CASSQGGTSGGLETQYF
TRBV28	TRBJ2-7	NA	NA	TGTGCCAGCAGTTCAGAGGAGGGTGGGGGGTACGAGCAGTACTTC	CASSSEEGGGYEQYF
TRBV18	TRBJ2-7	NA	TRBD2	TGTGCCAGCTCACCAAGACTAGCGGGGGTCTACGAGCAGTACTTC	CASSPRLAGVYEQYF
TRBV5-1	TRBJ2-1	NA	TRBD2	TGCGCCAGCAGCTGGACTAGCGGAGGATACAATGAGCAGTTCTTC	CASSWTSGGYNEQFF
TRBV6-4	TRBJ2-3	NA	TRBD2	TGTGCCAGCAGTGTAGGACTAGCGGGGGCCGCCACAGATACGCAGTATTTT	CASSVGLAGAATDTQYF
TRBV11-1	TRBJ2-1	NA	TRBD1	TGTGCCAGCAGCTTATGGGACAGCTCCTACAATGAGCAGTTCTTC	CASSLWDSSYNEQFF
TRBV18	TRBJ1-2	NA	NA	TGTGCCAGCTCACCACCCGGGACAAACTATGGCTACACCTTC	CASSPPGTNYGYTF
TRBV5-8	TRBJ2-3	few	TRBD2	TGTGCCAGCAGTAGAACTAGCCGTAGCGGGGATACGCAGTATTTT	CASSRTSRSGDTQYF
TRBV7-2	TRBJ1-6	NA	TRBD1	TGTGCCAGCAGCCGCTTACCGGGACAGGGGTCACCCCTCCACTTT	CASSRLPGQGSPLHF
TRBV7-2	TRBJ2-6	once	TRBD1	TGTGCCAGCAGCCGGACAGGGGGAAGGATTCCTGGGGCCAACGTCCTGACTTTC	CASSRTGGRIPGANVLTF
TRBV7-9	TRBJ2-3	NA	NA	TGTGCCAGCAGCTTAGTACTTGGGTCTCCCGGGAGCACAGATACGCAGTATTTT	CASSLVLGSPGSTDTQYF
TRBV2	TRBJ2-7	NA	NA	TGTGCCAGCAGTGACCCGGCGGGGCTATTCTACGAGCAGTACTTC	CASSDPAGLFYEQYF
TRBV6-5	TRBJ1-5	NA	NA	TGTGCCAGCAGTTACACCTATAGCAATCAGCCCCAGCATTTT	CASSYTYSNQPQHF
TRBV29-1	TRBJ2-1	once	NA	TGCAGCGGGGGGGTTCTCGGGTCTTGGCAGTTCTTC	CSGGVLGSWQFF
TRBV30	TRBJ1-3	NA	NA	TGTGCCTGGAAGAGATCTGGAAACACCATATATTTT	CAWKRSGNTIYF
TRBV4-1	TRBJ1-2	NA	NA	TGCGCCAGCAGCCAACCGGAGGATTATGGCTACACCTTC	CASSQPEDYGYTF
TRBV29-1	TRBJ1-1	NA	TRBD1	TGCAGCGCTAGGACAGGGGCCGTGAACACTGAAGCTTTCTTT	CSARTGAVNTEAFF
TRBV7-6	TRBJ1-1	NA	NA	TGTGCCAGCAGCCCACTCTTCGGGACTGAAGCTTTCTTT	CASSPLFGTEAFF
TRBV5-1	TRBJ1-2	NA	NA	TGCGCCAGCAGCTTGGAAGCAGGGAACTATGGCTACACCTTC	CASSLEAGNYGYTF
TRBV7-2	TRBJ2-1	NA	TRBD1	TGTGCCAGCAGAGGACAGGGGAATGAGCAGTTCTTC	CASRGQGNEQFF
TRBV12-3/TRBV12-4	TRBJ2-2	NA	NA	TGTGCCAGCAACATAAGGGGGGGCGGGGAGCTGTTTTTT	CASNIRGGGELFF
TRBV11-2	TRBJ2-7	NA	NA	TGTGCCAGCAGCTTCCGGGAGCGCTCCTACGAGCAGTACTTC	CASSFRERSYEQYF
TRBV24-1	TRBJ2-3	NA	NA	TGTGCCACCAGTGATTTGGACAGTTTCACAGATACGCAGTATTTT	CATSDLDSFTDTQYF
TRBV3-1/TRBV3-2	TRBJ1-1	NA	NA	TGTGCCAGCAGCCTCCACGGGTGTGGAACTGAAGCTTTCTTT	CASSLHGCGTEAFF
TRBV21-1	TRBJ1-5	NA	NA	TGTGCCAGCAGCAAAGCCGCCAGGGTCATGAATTATAGCAATCAGCCCCAGCATTTT	CASSKAARVMNYSNQPQHF
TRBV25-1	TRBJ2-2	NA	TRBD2	TGTGCCAGCACCCTAGGGTCGGGGGGAGGGCACACCGGGGAGCTGTTTTTT	CASTLGSGGGHTGELFF
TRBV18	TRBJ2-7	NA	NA	TGTGCCAGCTCGCTGGGGCCGCCCTTCGTCTACGAGCAGTACTTC	CASSLGPPFVYEQYF
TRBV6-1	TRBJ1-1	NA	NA	TGTGCCAGCAGTGAAGCTACGGGTTACACTGAAGCTTTCTTT	CASSEATGYTEAFF